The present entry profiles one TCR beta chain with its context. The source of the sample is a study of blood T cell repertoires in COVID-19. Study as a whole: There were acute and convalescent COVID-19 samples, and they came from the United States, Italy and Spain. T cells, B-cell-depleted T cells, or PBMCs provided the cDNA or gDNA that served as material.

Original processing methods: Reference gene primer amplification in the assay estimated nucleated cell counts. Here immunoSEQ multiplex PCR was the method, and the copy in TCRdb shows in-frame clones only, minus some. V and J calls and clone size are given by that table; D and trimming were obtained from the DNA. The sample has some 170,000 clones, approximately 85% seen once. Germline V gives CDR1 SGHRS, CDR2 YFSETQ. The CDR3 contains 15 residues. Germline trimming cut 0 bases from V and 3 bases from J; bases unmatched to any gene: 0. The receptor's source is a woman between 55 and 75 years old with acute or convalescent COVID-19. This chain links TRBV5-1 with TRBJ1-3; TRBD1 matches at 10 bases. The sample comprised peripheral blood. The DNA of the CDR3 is TGCGCCAGCAGCTTGGGGACAGGGGGTGGAAACACCATATATTTT. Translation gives CASSLGTGGGNTIYF.